One and the same sample provided the 18 T cell receptor beta chains below, sequenced in a study of control samples from healthy donors and cancer patients. Sequencing used immunoSEQ multiplex PCR; TCRdb keeps in-frame clones, though not all of them. This sample has 70,000 to 80,000 clones, with 75% to 90% found just once. Sequenced input: PBMCs. These TCRs come from a woman aged 50 to 60 with colorectal cancer.

V gene TRBV30 combines with J gene TRBJ2-5; D ambiguous. Germline-derived CDR1 and CDR2 are GTSNPN and SVGIG (reference sequence). The CDR3 is made up of 12 amino acids. With 2 bases removed from V and 5 bases from J, the gap between germline ends came to 9 bases. CDR3 sequence: CAWSLVRETQYF. In DNA, the CDR3 is TGTGCCTGGAGTTTGGTCCGGGAGACCCAGTACTTC.

V usage is TRBV3-1 (or the pseudogene TRBV3-2) and J usage is TRBJ2-3; TRBD2 agrees at 9 bases. The CDR3 covers 17 residues. After removal of 7 bases from V and 0 bases from J, the junction contained 11 bases not matched to a gene. CDR1 and CDR2 from the germline V gene are LGHDT and YNNKEL (reference sequence). This chain's CDR3 is CASTASLAGPSTDTQYF. The CDR3 DNA follows: TGTGCCAGCACCGCGAGCCTAGCGGGGCCTAGCACAGATACGCAGTATTTT.

The CDR3 is CASSQDLSGNTIYF. The CDR3 DNA follows: TGTGCCAGCAGCCAAGACTTGTCTGGAAACACCATATATTTT. V is TRBV3-1 (or the pseudogene TRBV3-2) and J is TRBJ1-3; D is undetermined. Germline CDR1 and CDR2: LGHDT and YNNKEL (reference sequence). Trimming removed 0 bases at V and 1 base at J, with 4 bases between. CDR3 length: 14 residues.

This chain joins TRBV7-4 and TRBJ1-5; 7 positions match TRBD1. CDR3 length equals 18 residues. With V trimmed by 6 bases and J by 0 bases, 14 bases remained unmatched. Germline V CDR1 and CDR2: SGHVT, SQSDAQ. CDR3 loop: CASSFPGQRIHSNQPQHF. CDR3 DNA: TGTGCCAGCAGTTTCCCGGGACAGAGAATACATAGCAATCAGCCCCAGCATTTT.

The chain recombines TRBV4-1 with TRBJ2-6; D gene ambiguous. This CDR3 is 17 amino acids long. V was cut by 2 bases and J by 0 bases, with 11 bases left in between. The germline CDR1 and CDR2 sequences are MGHRA and YSYEKL. CDR3 loop: CASSQMAGVSGANVLTF. CDR3 nucleotides: TGCGCCAGCAGCCAAATGGCTGGGGTCTCTGGGGCCAACGTCCTGACTTTC.

V usage is TRBV5-1 and J usage is TRBJ2-2; D is unresolved. The germline gives CDR1 SGHRS, CDR2 YFSETQ. Trimming left V 3 bases short and J 2 bases short, with 11 bases between. This CDR3 is 15 amino acids long. This CDR3 is CASSSLSTNTGELFF. Written as DNA, the CDR3 is TGCGCCAGCAGCTCCCTGTCGACAAACACCGGGGAGCTGTTTTTT. The complete variable domain, with remaining parts taken from reference TRBV5-1 and TRBJ2-2, reads KAGVTQTPRYLIKTRGQQVTLSCSPISGHRSVSWYQQTPGQGLQFLFEYFSETQRNKGNFPGRFSGRQFSNSRSEMNVSTLELGDSALYLCASSSLSTNTGELFFGEGSRLTVL.

V usage is TRBV19 and J usage is TRBJ2-3, with 10 nucleotides matching TRBD1. V shed 6 bases and J 4 bases; nucleotides not matched to a gene: 10. CDR1 and CDR2 from the germline V gene are LNHDA and SQIVND (reference sequence). The CDR3 runs to 16 residues. The CDR3 DNA reads as TGTGCCAGTAGACACTGGGGACAGGGGAACCCAGATACGCAGTATTTT. It specifies CASRHWGQGNPDTQYF.

This clone turned up a few times. The V and J genes are TRBV7-2 and TRBJ2-5; 9 bases agree with TRBD1. There are 16 residues in the CDR3. V lost 8 bases and J lost 5; bases outside the gene matches: 15. Germline CDR1 and CDR2: SGHTA and FQGNSA. The chain's CDR3 is CASRAGQGGRVETQYF. CDR3 bases: TGTGCCAGCCGAGCGGGACAGGGAGGGCGGGTGGAGACCCAGTACTTC. Filled out from reference TRBV7-2 and TRBJ2-5, the complete variable domain reads GAGVSQSPSNKVTEKGKDVELRCDPISGHTALYWYRQSLGQGLEFLIYFQGNSAPDKSGLPSDRFSAERTGGSVSTLTIQRTQQEDSAVYLCASRAGQGGRVETQYFGPGTRLLVL.

The chain is built from TRBV5-8 and TRBJ1-1; D is possibly TRBD1 (5 bases). The CDR3 has 16 amino acids. Trimming removed 0 bases at V and 0 bases at J, with 12 bases between. Germline loops: CDR1 SGHTS, CDR2 YDEGEE. CDR3 in DNA: TGTGCCAGCAGCTTGGGAGGCGGGGCGATGAACACTGAAGCTTTCTTT. Protein: CASSLGGGAMNTEAFF.

The chain couples TRBV18 to TRBJ1-2, with 7 bases identical to TRBD1. J gave up 4 bases and V 2 bases, and 4 bases lay outside the gene matches. The V gene's germline CDR1 is KGHSH and CDR2 LQKENI. The CDR3 has 14 amino acids. The CDR3 region is CASSPATGLYGYTF. The DNA for the CDR3 is TGTGCCAGCTCACCAGCGACAGGGCTCTATGGCTACACCTTC.

The gene calls are TRBV28 and TRBJ1-5; D is possibly TRBD1 (6 bases). Germline V CDR1 and CDR2: MDHEN, SYDVKM. The CDR3 is 14 amino acids. With 5 bases removed from V and 7 bases from J, the gap between germline ends came to 15 bases. The CDR3: CASSGGSGGQPQHF. CDR3 in DNA: TGTGCCAGCAGTGGGGGCTCCGGGGGACAGCCCCAGCATTTT.

V gene TRBV24-1 combines with J gene TRBJ2-5, with 7 bases aligning to TRBD2. The CDR3 is 13 amino acids. Germline CDR1 reads KGHDR; CDR2 reads SFDVKD. V was clipped by 5 bases and J by 3 bases; unmatched bases: 2. CDR3 residues: CATSGSGEETQYF. CDR3 in DNA: TGTGCCACCAGTGGGAGCGGGGAAGAGACCCAGTACTTC.

The chain uses TRBV5-4 and TRBJ2-3, with 9 positions matching TRBD2. Germline trimming cut 2 bases from V and 6 bases from J; bases unmatched to any gene: 7. The CDR3 runs 15 residues. From germline, CDR1 is SGHNT and CDR2 YYREEE (reference sequence). CDR3: CASSFVPSGVDTQYF. The DNA of the CDR3 is TGTGCCAGCAGCTTTGTGCCTAGCGGGGTTGATACGCAGTATTTT.

This clone was seen only once. This chain links TRBV6-5 with TRBJ2-4; possibly TRBD1 for D (6 bases). Germline lookup yields CDR1 MNHEY and CDR2 SVGAGI. This CDR3 is built from 15 residues. Deletions cut 6 bases from V and 2 bases from J, with 14 bases between. The CDR3 is CASSGNRETKNIQYF. For the CDR3, the DNA is TGTGCCAGCAGCGGCAACAGGGAAACCAAAAACATTCAGTACTTC.

This chain uses TRBV4-3 with TRBJ2-2, with 8 positions matching TRBD1. The CDR3 loop spans 19 amino acids. V lost 0 bases to trimming and J lost 6 bases; unmatched junction nucleotides: 15. From germline, CDR1 is LGHNA and CDR2 YSLEER. In DNA form, the CDR3 reads TGCGCCAGCAGCCAAGATTCGTTCTCTCTGGCAGGGGGCTCCGGGGAGCTGTTTTTT. It specifies CASSQDSFSLAGGSGELFF.

This clone appeared once. J is TRBJ2-7 and V is TRBV30; D might be TRBD1 (6 bases). CDR1 and CDR2 (germline): GTSNPN, SVGIG (reference sequence). V lost 0 bases to trimming and J lost 7 bases, with 7 bases between them. This CDR3 has 11 amino acids. CDR3 DNA: TGTGCCTGGAGTGTAGGGGGAGAGCAGTACGTC. This translates into CAWSVGGEQYV.

The rearrangement links TRBV14 to TRBJ2-4, with 9 bases identical to TRBD1. The CDR3 extends over 17 amino acids. Per germline, CDR1 SGHDN and CDR2 FVKESK. After removal of 3 bases from V and 9 bases from J, the junction contained 15 bases not matched to a gene. As DNA, the CDR3 is TGTGCCAGCAGCCACCTCGGACAGGGGCCGTACAAGGGCATTCAGTACTTC. This sequence encodes CASSHLGQGPYKGIQYF.

This chain uses TRBV2 with TRBJ2-2, with a weak D call TRBD1 (6 bases). The V end lost 7 bases, the J end lost 4 bases, and 13 bases lay between the germline ends. The CDR3 sequence is 14 residues long. In germline, CDR1 is SNHLY, CDR2 FYNNEI. The DNA of the CDR3 is TGTGCCAGCATGCTGACAGGCCGCACCGGGGAGCTGTTTTTT. Translated: CASMLTGRTGELFF.